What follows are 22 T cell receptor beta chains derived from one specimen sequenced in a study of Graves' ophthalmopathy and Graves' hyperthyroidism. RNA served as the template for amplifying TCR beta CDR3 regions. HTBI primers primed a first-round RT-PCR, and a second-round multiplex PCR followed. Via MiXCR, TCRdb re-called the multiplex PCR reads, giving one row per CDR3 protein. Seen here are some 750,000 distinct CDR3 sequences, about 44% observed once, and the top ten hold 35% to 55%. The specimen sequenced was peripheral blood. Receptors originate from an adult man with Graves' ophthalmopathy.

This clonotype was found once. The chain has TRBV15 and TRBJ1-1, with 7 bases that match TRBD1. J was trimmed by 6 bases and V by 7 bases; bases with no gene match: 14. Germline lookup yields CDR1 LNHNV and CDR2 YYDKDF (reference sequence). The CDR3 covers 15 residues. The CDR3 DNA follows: TGTGCCACCACGGCAGGGGCCGACAGGGCGGCTGAAGCTTTCTTT. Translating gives CATTAGADRAAEAFF.

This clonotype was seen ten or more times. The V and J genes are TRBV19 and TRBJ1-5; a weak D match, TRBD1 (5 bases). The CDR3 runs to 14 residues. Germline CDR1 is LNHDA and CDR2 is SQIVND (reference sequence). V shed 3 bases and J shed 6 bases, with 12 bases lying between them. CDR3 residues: CASSISPGSQPQHF. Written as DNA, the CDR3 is TGTGCCAGTAGTATCTCTCCAGGGAGTCAGCCCCAGCATTTT.

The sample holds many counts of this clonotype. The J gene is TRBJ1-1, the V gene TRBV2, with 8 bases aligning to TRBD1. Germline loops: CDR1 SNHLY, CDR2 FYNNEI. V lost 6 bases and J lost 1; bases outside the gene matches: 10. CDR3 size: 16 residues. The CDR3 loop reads CASSQAQTGANTEAFF. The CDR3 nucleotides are TGTGCCAGCAGCCAAGCGCAGACAGGGGCGAACACTGAAGCTTTCTTT.

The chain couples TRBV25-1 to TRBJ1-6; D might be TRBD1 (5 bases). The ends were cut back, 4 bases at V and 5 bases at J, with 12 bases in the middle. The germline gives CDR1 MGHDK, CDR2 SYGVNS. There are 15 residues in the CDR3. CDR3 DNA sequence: TGTGCCAGCAGTGTCGGACAACCCAATAATTCACCCCTCCACTTT. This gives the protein CASSVGQPNNSPLHF. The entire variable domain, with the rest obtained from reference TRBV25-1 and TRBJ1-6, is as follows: EADIYQTPRYLVIGTGKKITLECSQTMGHDKMYWYQQDPGMELHLIHYSYGVNSTEKGDLSSESTVSRIRTEHFPLTLESARPSHTSQYLCASSVGQPNNSPLHFGNGTRLTVT.

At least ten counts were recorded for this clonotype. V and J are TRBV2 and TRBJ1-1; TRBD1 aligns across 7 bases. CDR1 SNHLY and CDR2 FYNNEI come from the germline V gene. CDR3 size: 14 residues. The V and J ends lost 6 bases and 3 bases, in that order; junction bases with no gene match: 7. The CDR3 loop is CASSPTGQHTEAFF. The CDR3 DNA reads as TGTGCCAGCAGCCCCACGGGACAGCACACTGAAGCTTTCTTT.

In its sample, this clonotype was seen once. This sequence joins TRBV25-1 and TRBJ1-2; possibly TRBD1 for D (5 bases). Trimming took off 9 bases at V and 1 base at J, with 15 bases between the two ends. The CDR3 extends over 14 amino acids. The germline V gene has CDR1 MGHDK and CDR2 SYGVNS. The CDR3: CASRSRDGNYGYTF. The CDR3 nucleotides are TGTGCCAGTAGGAGCCGGGACGGTAACTATGGCTACACCTTC.

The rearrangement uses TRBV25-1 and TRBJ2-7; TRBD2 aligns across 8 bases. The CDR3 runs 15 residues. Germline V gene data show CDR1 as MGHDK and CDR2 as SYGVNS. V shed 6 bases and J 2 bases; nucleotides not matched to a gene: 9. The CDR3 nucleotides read TGTGCCAGCAGAAGCGGGACTAGGGACACCTACGAGCAGTACTTC. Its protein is CASRSGTRDTYEQYF.

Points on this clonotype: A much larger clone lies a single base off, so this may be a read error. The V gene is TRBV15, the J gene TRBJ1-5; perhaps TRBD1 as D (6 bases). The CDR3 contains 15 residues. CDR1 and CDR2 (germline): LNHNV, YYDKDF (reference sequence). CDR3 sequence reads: CVTSRDRGAHQPQHF. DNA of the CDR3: TGTGTCACCAGCAGAGATCGGGGGGCGCATCAGCCCCAGCATTTT.

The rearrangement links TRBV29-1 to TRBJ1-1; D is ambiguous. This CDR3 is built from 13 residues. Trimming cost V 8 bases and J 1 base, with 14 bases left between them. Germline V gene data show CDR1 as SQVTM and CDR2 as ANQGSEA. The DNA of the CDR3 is TGCAGCTACCCCGGGCGGTCGAACACTGAAGCTTTCTTT. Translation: CSYPGRSNTEAFF.

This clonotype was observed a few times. The CDR3 spells CASSPTSGGWTGELFF. CDR3 in DNA: TGTGCCAGCAGTCCAACTAGCGGGGGCTGGACCGGGGAGCTGTTTTTT. J is TRBJ2-2 and V is TRBV12-3 or TRBV12-4, with 11 bases lining up with TRBD2. The ends lost 5 bases at V and 5 bases at J; junction bases unmatched: 7. CDR3 length: 16 amino acids.

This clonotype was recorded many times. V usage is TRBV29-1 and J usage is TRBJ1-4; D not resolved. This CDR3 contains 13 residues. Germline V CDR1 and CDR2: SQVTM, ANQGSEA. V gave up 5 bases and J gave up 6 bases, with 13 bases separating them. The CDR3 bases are TGCAGCGTTTGTGCGTCGAGGGATGAAAAACTGTTTTTT. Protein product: CSVCASRDEKLFF.

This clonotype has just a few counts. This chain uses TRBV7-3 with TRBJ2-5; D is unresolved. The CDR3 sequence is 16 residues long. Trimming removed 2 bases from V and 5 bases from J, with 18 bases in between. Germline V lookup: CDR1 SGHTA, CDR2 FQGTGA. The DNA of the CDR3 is TGTGCCAGCAGCTTAGACGGCAGGTCTCGAGAGGAGACCCAGTACTTC. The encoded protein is CASSLDGRSREETQYF.

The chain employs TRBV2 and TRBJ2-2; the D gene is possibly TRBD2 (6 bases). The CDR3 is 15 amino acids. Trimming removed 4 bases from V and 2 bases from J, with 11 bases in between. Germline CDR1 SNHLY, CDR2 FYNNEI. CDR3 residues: CASSAPGANTGELFF. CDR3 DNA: TGTGCCAGCAGTGCCCCGGGAGCTAACACCGGGGAGCTGTTTTTT.

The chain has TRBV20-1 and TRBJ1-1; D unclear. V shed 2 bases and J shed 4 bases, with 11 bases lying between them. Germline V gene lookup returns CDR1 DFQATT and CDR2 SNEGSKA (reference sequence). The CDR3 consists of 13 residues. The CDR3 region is CSARPTAFTEAFF. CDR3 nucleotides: TGCAGTGCTAGACCTACAGCATTCACTGAAGCTTTCTTT.

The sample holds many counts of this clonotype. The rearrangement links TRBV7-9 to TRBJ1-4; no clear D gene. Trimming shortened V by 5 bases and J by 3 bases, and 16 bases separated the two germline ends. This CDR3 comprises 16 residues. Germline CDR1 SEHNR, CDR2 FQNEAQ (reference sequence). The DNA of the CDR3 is TGTGCCAGCAGCCGTCTGTTCCGGGAGGCTAATGAAAAACTGTTTTTT. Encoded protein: CASSRLFREANEKLFF.

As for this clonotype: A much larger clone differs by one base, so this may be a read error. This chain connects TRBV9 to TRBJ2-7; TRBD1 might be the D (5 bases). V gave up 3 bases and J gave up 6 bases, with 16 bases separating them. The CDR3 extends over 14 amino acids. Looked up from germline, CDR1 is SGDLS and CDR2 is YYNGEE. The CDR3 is CASSAYPERGEQYV. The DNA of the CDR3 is TGTGCCAGCAGCGCGTACCCGGAAAGGGGCGAGCAGTACGTC.

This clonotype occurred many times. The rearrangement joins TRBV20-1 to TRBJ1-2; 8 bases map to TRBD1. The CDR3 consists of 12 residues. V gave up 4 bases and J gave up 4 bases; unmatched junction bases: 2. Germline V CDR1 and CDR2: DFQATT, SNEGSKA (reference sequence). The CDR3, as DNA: TGCAGTGCTACAGGGACAGGCTATGGCTACACCTTC. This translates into CSATGTGYGYTF.

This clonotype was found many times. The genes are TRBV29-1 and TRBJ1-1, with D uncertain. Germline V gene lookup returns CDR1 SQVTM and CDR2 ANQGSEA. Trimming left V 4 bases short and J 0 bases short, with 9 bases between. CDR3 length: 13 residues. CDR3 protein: CSVGPAMNTEAFF. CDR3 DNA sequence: TGCAGCGTTGGCCCAGCCATGAACACTGAAGCTTTCTTT. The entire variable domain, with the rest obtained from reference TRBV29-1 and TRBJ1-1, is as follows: SAVISQKPSRDICQRGTSLTIQCQVDSQVTMMFWYRQQPGQSLTLIATANQGSEATYESGFVIDKFPISRPNLTFSTLTVSNMSPEDSSIYLCSVGPAMNTEAFFGQGTRLTVV.

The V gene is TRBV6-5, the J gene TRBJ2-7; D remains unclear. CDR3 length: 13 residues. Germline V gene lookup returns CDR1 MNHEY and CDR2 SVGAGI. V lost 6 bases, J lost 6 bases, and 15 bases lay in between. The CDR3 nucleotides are TGTGCCAGCAGCCAAACCGACGCTGGCGAGCAGTACTTC. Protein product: CASSQTDAGEQYF.

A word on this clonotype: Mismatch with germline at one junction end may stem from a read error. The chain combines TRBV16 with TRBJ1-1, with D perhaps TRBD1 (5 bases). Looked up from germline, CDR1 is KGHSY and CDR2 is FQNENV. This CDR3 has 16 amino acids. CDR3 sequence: CASSQGSAGINTEAFF. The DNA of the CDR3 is TGCGCCAGCAGCCAAGGATCGGCAGGGATAAACACTGAAGCTTTCTTT.

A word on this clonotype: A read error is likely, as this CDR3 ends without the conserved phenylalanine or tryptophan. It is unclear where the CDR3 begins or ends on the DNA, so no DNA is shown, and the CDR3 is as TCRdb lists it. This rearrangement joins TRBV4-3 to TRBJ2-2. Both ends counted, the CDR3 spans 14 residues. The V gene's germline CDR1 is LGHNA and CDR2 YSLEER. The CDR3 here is CASSQEPDTGELVL.

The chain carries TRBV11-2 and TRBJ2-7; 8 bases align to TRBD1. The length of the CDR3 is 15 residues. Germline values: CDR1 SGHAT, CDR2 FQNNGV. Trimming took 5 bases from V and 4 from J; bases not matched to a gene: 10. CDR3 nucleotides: TGTGCCAGCAGCCCTGAGGGACAGGTAAAGTACGAGCAGTACTTC. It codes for CASSPEGQVKYEQYF.